This entry lists 26 T cell receptor beta chains sequenced from one sample in a study of human T cells and chemical hapten exposure. TCRdb re-analysed the RACE reads in MiXCR, keeping a single row per CDR3 protein. The sample has roughly 90,000 distinct CDR3 sequences, approximately 11% seen once. Time point indicated: patch test 3, about 24 weeks after DPC sensitization. Treatment given: therapeutic diphenylcyclopropenone sensitization with weekly scalp DPC. Specimen: whole blood, collected in connection with sensitization to the hapten diphenylcyclopropenone (DPC). The receptors come from a young woman with alopecia areata. Some clones in this sample may be carry-over from other donors' samples.

In this sample, this clonotype turned up many times. The rearrangement uses TRBV7-3 and TRBJ2-1; possibly TRBD2 for D (7 bases). Germline loops: CDR1 SGHTA, CDR2 FQGTGA. The CDR3 totals 15 residues. V lost 1 base to trimming and J lost 4 bases, with 11 bases between them. CDR3 in amino acids: CASSLRGGSYNEQFF. CDR3 sequence (DNA): TGTGCCAGCAGCTTAAGGGGGGGCTCGTACAATGAGCAGTTCTTC.

This clonotype was seen many times. V is TRBV12-3 or TRBV12-4 and J is TRBJ1-3; D call uncertain. The CDR3 loop spans 17 amino acids. V gave up 5 bases and J gave up 0 bases, with 17 bases separating them. CDR3 amino acids: CASSGVLATFSGNTIYF. DNA for the CDR3: TGTGCCAGCAGTGGGGTTCTCGCGACTTTCTCTGGAAACACCATATATTTT.

This clonotype came up many times. The V call is TRBV18, the J call TRBJ2-1; D possibly corresponds to TRBD1 (5 bases). Between the trimmed V and J ends, which lost 3 bases and 8 bases, there was a span of 11 bases. The germline gives CDR1 KGHSH, CDR2 LQKENI. This CDR3 is built from 13 residues. The DNA of the CDR3 is TGTGCCAGCTCACCCGGACATGTGGATGAGCAGTTCTTC. Translation: CASSPGHVDEQFF.

V usage is TRBV7-2 and J usage is TRBJ2-1; a possible D gene is TRBD2 (6 bases). Germline V gene data show CDR1 as SGHTA and CDR2 as FQGNSA. Deletions cut 5 bases from V and 2 bases from J, with 13 bases between. The CDR3 has 15 residues. CDR3 region: CASSQGGQTYNEQFF. The CDR3, as DNA: TGTGCCAGCAGCCAGGGAGGTCAAACCTACAATGAGCAGTTCTTC. Full variable domain (remainder filled in from reference TRBV7-2 and TRBJ2-1): GAGVSQSPSNKVTEKGKDVELRCDPISGHTALYWYRQSLGQGLEFLIYFQGNSAPDKSGLPSDRFSAERTGGSVSTLTIQRTQQEDSAVYLCASSQGGQTYNEQFFGPGTRLTVL.

This clonotype was observed a few times. The chain couples TRBV29-1 to TRBJ2-2; D is uncertain. CDR1 SQVTM and CDR2 ANQGSEA come from the germline V gene. This CDR3 contains 13 residues. Trimming took 0 bases from V and 2 from J, leaving 4 bases between them. In DNA form, the CDR3 reads TGCAGCGTTGAAGAGGTTAACACCGGGGAGCTGTTTTTT. This gives the protein CSVEEVNTGELFF.

This clonotype was detected many times. The V and J genes are TRBV3-1 and TRBJ1-6; 8 bases align to TRBD1. The CDR3 has 16 amino acids. Germline V CDR1 and CDR2: LGHDT, YNNKEL (reference sequence). Germline trimming cut 3 bases from V and 8 bases from J; bases unmatched to any gene: 9. The CDR3, as DNA: TGTGCCAGCAGCCAGATCGGGACAGGAGGGTATTCACCCCTCCACTTT. This codes for CASSQIGTGGYSPLHF.

This rearrangement joins TRBV2 to TRBJ2-7; possibly TRBD1 or TRBD2 for D (6 bases each). Germline loops: CDR1 SNHLY, CDR2 FYNNEI. The CDR3 sequence is 17 residues long. The V gene lost 1 base and the J gene lost 4 bases, with 20 bases spanning the gap. Written as DNA, the CDR3 is TGTGCCAGCAGTGAAGGGGTGCTCGGGGGCAAACCGTACGAGCAGTACGTC. Protein: CASSEGVLGGKPYEQYV.

This clonotype was found many times. The chain carries TRBV27 and TRBJ2-1, with 10 positions matching TRBD2. After removal of 4 bases from V and 5 bases from J, the junction contained 8 bases not matched to a gene. Germline V lookup: CDR1 MNHEY, CDR2 SMNVEV (reference sequence). The CDR3 is 16 amino acids. The CDR3 region has the DNA TGTGCCAGCAGTTCCAGTAGCGGGAGGAAGGACAATGAGCAGTTCTTC. It yields the protein CASSSSSGRKDNEQFF.

This clonotype was found many times. The genes are TRBV6-2 or TRBV6-3 and TRBJ1-5; TRBD1 agrees at 8 bases. The CDR3 is 17 amino acids. V shed 5 bases, J shed 7 bases, and the junction held 16 bases outside the gene matches. Germline lookup yields CDR1 MNHEY and CDR2 SVGEGT. This CDR3 reads CASSPSVGQGGYQPQHF. DNA of the CDR3: TGTGCCAGCAGTCCCTCTGTAGGACAGGGAGGATACCAGCCCCAGCATTTT.

Of note for this clonotype: At one of its ends the junction is not consistent with the germline gene, which may arise from a read error. CDR3 residues: CASGLDRGSGRTETQYF. In DNA form, the CDR3 reads TGTGCCAGCGGCTTAGATCGGGGTAGCGGGAGAACGGAGACCCAGTACTTC. The rearrangement uses TRBV11-2 and TRBJ2-5, with TRBD2 matching 9 bases. The CDR3 is 17 residues long. The germline V gene has CDR1 SGHAT and CDR2 FQNNGV. Full variable domain (rest looked up from reference TRBV11-2 and TRBJ2-5): EAGVAQSPRYKIIEKRQSVAFWCNPISGHATLYWYQQILGQGPKLLIQFQNNGVVDDSQLPKDRFSAERLKGVDSTLKIQPAKLEDSAVYLCASGLDRGSGRTETQYFGPGTRLLVL.

This clonotype was detected many times. V usage is TRBV18 and J usage is TRBJ1-4; no clear D gene. The CDR3 sequence is 15 residues long. The V gene lost 0 bases and the J gene lost 5 bases, with 10 bases spanning the gap. Germline CDR1 reads KGHSH; CDR2 reads LQKENI. The CDR3 spells CASSPPNKPNEKLFF. DNA for the CDR3: TGTGCCAGCTCACCACCCAACAAACCAAATGAAAAACTGTTTTTT.

The chain recombines TRBV7-9 with TRBJ1-3; D is ambiguous. The germline V gene has CDR1 SEHNR and CDR2 FQNEAQ (reference sequence). CDR3 size: 15 residues. V was shortened by 5 bases and J by 4 bases, with 15 bases between the two germline ends. CDR3 bases: TGTGCCAGCAGCCCGCACGGGGTCTCAGGAAACACCATATATTTT. Amino acids: CASSPHGVSGNTIYF. Looking up the rest from reference TRBV7-9 and TRBJ1-3 gives the full variable domain: DTGVSQNPRHKITKRGQNVTFRCDPISEHNRLYWYRQTLGQGPEFLTYFQNEAQLEKSRLLSDRFSAERPKGSFSTLEIQRTEQGDSAMYLCASSPHGVSGNTIYFGEGSWLTVV.

This clonotype has only a few counts. The chain is built from TRBV7-2 and TRBJ1-4; the D is unclear. There are 14 residues in the CDR3. The germline V gene has CDR1 SGHTA and CDR2 FQGNSA. V shed 4 bases and J shed 2 bases, with 8 bases lying between them. CDR3 in amino acids: CASSSQWTNEKLFF. Written as DNA, the CDR3 is TGTGCCAGCAGCTCCCAGTGGACTAATGAAAAACTGTTTTTT.

J is TRBJ2-1 and V is TRBV21-1. TRBV21-1 is noted as a pseudogene. CDR3 length: 18 residues. This CDR3 is CASSKAKASQGSYNEQFF. CDR3 bases: TGTGCCAGCAGCAAAGCGAAGGCGAGCCAAGGCTCCTACAATGAGCAGTTCTTC.

The chain has TRBV3-1 and TRBJ1-1, with D hard to call. This CDR3 comprises 15 residues. Germline lookup yields CDR1 LGHDT and CDR2 YNNKEL (reference sequence). The V and J ends lost 2 bases and 1 base respectively, with 11 bases between them. CDR3 bases: TGTGCCAGCAGCCAATGGAACATGGGGAACACTGAAGCTTTCTTT. Its translation is CASSQWNMGNTEAFF.

V and J are TRBV3-1 and TRBJ2-5; possibly TRBD1 or TRBD2 for D (5 bases each). This CDR3 has 15 amino acids. The germline gives CDR1 LGHDT, CDR2 YNNKEL (reference sequence). The V and J ends lost 0 bases and 5 bases respectively, with 13 bases between them. CDR3 DNA sequence: TGTGCCAGCAGCCAAGAGGGAGACAGAGACGAGACCCAGTACTTC. Residues: CASSQEGDRDETQYF.

This clonotype was detected ten times or more. V gene TRBV4-2 combines with J gene TRBJ2-1, with a tentative D call TRBD2 (6 bases). Germline lookup yields CDR1 LGHNA and CDR2 YNFKEQ. The CDR3 has 14 amino acids. V lost 4 bases and J 4 bases, leaving 11 bases between the germline ends. The DNA for the CDR3 is TGTGCCAGCAGCCGGGATAGCGGTTACAATGAGCAGTTCTTC. This sequence encodes CASSRDSGYNEQFF.

This chain connects TRBV28 to TRBJ2-1, with 8 bases aligning to TRBD2. The CDR3 has 15 amino acids. The V gene end was trimmed by 5 bases and the J gene end by 9 bases; junction bases not matched to a gene: 12. Germline V gene sequence: CDR1 MDHEN, CDR2 SYDVKM. CDR3 sequence reads: CASSPQGAGVVEQFF. The CDR3 DNA sequence: TGTGCCAGCAGTCCCCAAGGAGCGGGGGTTGTTGAGCAGTTCTTC.

Regarding this clonotype: This sequence may be a read error, since a much larger clone differs from it by one base. The V gene is TRBV7-9, the J gene TRBJ2-2; 7 bases line up with TRBD2. The CDR3 extends over 16 amino acids. Trimming took 5 bases from V and 13 from J; bases not matched to a gene: 19. Germline V gene lookup returns CDR1 SEHNR and CDR2 FQNEAQ (reference sequence). The CDR3: CASSPISGMSERGLFF. CDR3 in DNA: TGTGCCAGCAGCCCCATCAGCGGGATGTCCGAAAGGGGGCTGTTTTTT.

This clonotype showed up many times. The V and J genes are TRBV2 and TRBJ2-7; D tentatively reads TRBD1 or TRBD2 (5 bases each). The CDR3 totals 13 residues. Germline V gene sequence: CDR1 SNHLY, CDR2 FYNNEI. V lost 7 bases to trimming and J lost 12 bases, with 22 bases between them. The CDR3, as DNA: TGTGCCAGCACGGGGACGTCGTCTACGAGATTGTACTTC. This codes for CASTGTSSTRLYF. Variable domain in full (rest from reference TRBV2 and TRBJ2-7): EPEVTQTPSHQVTQMGQEVILRCVPISNHLYFYWYRQILGQKVEFLVSFYNNEISEKSEIFDDQFSVERPDGSNFTLKIRSTKLEDSAMYFCASTGTSSTRLYFGPGTRLTVT.

The chain couples TRBV20-1 to TRBJ2-5, with D perhaps assigned TRBD1 or TRBD2 (5 bases each). In germline, CDR1 is DFQATT, CDR2 SNEGSKA (reference sequence). This CDR3 contains 17 residues. V was clipped by 3 bases and J by 2 bases, with 22 bases between them. CDR3 sequence: CSASKTGTLLGQETQYF. In DNA, the CDR3 is TGCAGTGCTAGTAAAACCGGGACCCTCCTGGGGCAAGAGACCCAGTACTTC.

This clonotype was seen a single time. A junction boundary mismatches the germline segment, possibly from a read error. Here the CDR3 DNA reads TGTGTCAGCAGGGCGGGAGCGAGATCTAACAATGAGCAGTTCTTC. It codes for CVSRAGARSNNEQFF. V usage is TRBV28 and J usage is TRBJ2-1, with 7 bases matching TRBD2. Germline CDR1 and CDR2: MDHEN and SYDVKM. The CDR3 is 15 amino acids.

The chain couples TRBV6-6 to TRBJ2-5; tentatively, D is TRBD1 or TRBD2 (5 bases each). CDR1 MNHNY and CDR2 SVGAGI come from the germline V gene (reference sequence). CDR3 length: 14 amino acids. Trimming removed 5 bases from V and 3 bases from J, with 13 bases in between. The CDR3 DNA reads TGTGCCAGCAGTCCCCGGGGACCTGAAGAGACCCAGTACTTC. Translating it yields CASSPRGPEETQYF.

This clonotype was found a few times. The gene calls are TRBV19 and TRBJ1-5, with TRBD1 identical over 9 bases. Looked up from germline, CDR1 is LNHDA and CDR2 is SQIVND (reference sequence). The V segment lost 3 bases and the J segment 6 bases; nucleotides outside the gene matches: 12. This CDR3 region has 17 residues. CDR3 sequence: CASSMYPGQGPSQPQHF. Here the CDR3 DNA reads TGTGCCAGTAGTATGTACCCTGGACAGGGGCCATCTCAGCCCCAGCATTTT.

The chain is built from TRBV6-2 or TRBV6-3 and TRBJ2-4, with a tentative D call TRBD2 (6 bases). CDR1 and CDR2 (germline): MNHEY, SVGEGT. The length of the CDR3 is 10 residues. The ends were cut back, 6 bases at V and 15 bases at J, with 12 bases in the middle. CDR3: CASRNGRWYF. The CDR3 DNA reads as TGTGCCAGCAGGAACGGGAGATGGTACTTC.

In this sample, this clonotype turned up a few times. V is TRBV9 and J is TRBJ2-5; D remains unclear. The V gene lost 2 bases and the J gene lost 0 bases, with 5 bases spanning the gap. The germline V gene encodes CDR1 SGDLS and CDR2 YYNGEE. This CDR3 is 13 amino acids long. CDR3 residues: CASSVQYQETQYF. The DNA for the CDR3 is TGTGCCAGCAGCGTGCAGTACCAAGAGACCCAGTACTTC.